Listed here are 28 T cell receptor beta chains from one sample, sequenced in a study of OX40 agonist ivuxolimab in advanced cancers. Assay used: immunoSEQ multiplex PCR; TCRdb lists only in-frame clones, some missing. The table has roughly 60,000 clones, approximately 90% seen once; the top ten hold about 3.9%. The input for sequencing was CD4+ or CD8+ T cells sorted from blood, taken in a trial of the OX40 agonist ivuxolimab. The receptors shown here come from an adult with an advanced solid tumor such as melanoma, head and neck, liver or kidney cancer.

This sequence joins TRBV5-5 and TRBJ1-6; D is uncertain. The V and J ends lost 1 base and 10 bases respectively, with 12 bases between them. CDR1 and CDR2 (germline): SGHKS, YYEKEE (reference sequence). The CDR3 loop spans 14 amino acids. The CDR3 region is CASSLLSSRSPLHF. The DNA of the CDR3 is TGTGCCAGCAGCTTGCTTTCGAGCCGATCACCCCTCCACTTT.

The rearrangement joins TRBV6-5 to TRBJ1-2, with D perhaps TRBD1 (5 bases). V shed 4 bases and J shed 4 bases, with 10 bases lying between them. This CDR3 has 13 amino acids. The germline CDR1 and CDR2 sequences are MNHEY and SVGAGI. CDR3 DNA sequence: TGTGCCAGCAGTTCCCCAGGGAGCTATGGCTACACCTTC. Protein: CASSSPGSYGYTF.

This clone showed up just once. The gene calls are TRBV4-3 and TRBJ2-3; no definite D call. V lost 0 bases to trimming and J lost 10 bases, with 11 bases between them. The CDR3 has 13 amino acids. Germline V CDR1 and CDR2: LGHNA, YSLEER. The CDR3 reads CASSQEESTSQYF. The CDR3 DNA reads TGCGCCAGCAGCCAAGAAGAGTCCACTTCGCAGTATTTT.

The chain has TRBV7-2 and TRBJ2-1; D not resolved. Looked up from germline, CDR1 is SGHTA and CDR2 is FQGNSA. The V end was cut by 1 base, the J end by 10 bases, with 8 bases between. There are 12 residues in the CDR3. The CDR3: CASSLGVWEQFF. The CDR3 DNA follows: TGTGCCAGCAGCTTAGGGGTATGGGAGCAGTTCTTC.

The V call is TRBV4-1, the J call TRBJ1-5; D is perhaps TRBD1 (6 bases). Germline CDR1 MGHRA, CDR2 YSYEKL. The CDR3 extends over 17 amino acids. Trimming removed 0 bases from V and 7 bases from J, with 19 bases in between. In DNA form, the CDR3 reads TGCGCCAGCAGCCAAGAGCGGGGGGCGGCTGACGGCCAGCCCCAGCATTTT. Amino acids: CASSQERGAADGQPQHF.

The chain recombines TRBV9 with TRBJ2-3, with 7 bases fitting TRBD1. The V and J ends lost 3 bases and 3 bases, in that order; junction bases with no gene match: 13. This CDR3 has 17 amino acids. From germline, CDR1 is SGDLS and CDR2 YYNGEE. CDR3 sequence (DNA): TGTGCCAGCAGCGACTCTTGGGACAGAGCCGGGACAGATACGCAGTATTTT. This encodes CASSDSWDRAGTDTQYF.

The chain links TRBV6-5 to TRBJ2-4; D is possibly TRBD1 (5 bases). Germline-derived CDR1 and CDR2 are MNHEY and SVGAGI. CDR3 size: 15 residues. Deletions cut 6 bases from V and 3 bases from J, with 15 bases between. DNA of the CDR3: TGTGCCAGCAGGAGACAGTCATCGGGCAAAAACATTCAGTACTTC. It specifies CASRRQSSGKNIQYF.

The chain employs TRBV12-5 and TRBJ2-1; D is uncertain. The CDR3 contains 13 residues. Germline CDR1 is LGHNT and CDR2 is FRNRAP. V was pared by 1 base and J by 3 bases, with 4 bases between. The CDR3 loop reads CASGLADYNEQFF. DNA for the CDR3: TGTGCTAGTGGTTTGGCGGACTACAATGAGCAGTTCTTC.

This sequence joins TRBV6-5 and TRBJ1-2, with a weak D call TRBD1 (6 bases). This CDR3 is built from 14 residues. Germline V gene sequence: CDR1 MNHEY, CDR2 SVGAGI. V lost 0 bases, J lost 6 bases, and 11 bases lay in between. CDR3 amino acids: CASSYSLQGNGYTF. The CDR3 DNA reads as TGTGCCAGCAGTTACTCTTTGCAGGGGAATGGCTACACCTTC.

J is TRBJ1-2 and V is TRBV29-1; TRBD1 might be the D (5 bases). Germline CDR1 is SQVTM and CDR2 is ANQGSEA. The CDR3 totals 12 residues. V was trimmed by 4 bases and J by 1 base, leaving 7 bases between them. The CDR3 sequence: CSVAGNNYGYTF. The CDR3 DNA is TGCAGCGTTGCAGGGAATAACTATGGCTACACCTTC.

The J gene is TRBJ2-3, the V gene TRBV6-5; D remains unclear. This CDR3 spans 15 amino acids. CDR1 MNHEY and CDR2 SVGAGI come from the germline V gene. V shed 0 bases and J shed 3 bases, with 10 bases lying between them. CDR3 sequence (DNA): TGTGCCAGCAGTTACTCGATAGGAGCAACAGATACGCAGTATTTT. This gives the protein CASSYSIGATDTQYF.

The CDR3 sequence is CASSTVRDSPLHF. The CDR3 DNA reads as TGTGCCAGCAGTACAGTACGGGATTCACCCCTCCACTTT. This chain connects TRBV6-5 to TRBJ1-6; no definite D call. Germline CDR1 is MNHEY and CDR2 is SVGAGI. Between the trimmed V and J ends, which lost 5 bases and 8 bases, there was a span of 10 bases. The CDR3 is made up of 13 amino acids.

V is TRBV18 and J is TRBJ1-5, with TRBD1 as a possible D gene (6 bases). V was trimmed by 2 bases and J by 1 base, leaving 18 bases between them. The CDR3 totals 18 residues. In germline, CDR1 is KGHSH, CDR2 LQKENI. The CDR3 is CASSPALPTGNSNQPQHF. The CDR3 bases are TGTGCCAGCTCACCAGCGTTACCGACAGGTAACAGCAATCAGCCCCAGCATTTT.

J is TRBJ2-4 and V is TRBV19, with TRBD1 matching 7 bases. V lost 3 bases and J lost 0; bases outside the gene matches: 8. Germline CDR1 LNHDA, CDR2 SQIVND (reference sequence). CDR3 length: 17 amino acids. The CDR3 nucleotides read TGTGCCAGTAGTATGAGTGGGACAGCTTTAGCCAAAAACATTCAGTACTTC. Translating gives CASSMSGTALAKNIQYF.

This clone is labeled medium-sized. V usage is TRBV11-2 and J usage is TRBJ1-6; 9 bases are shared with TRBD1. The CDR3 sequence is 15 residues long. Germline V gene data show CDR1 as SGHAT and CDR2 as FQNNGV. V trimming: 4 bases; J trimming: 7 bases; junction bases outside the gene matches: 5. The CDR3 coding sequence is TGTGCCAGCAGCTACCGACAGGGGGGGAATTCACCCCTCCACTTT. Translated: CASSYRQGGNSPLHF.

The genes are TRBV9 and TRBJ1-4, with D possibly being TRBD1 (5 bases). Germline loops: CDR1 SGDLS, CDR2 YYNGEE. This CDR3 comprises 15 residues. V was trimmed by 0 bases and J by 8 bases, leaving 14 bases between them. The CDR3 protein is CASSVEGQGGEKLFF. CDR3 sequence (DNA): TGTGCCAGCAGCGTAGAAGGGCAGGGAGGAGAAAAACTGTTTTTT.

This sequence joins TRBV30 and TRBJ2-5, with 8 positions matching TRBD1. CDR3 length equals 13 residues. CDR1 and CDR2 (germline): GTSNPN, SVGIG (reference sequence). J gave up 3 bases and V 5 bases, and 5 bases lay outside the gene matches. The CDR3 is CAWRKTGEETQYF. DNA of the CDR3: TGTGCCTGGCGGAAGACAGGGGAAGAGACCCAGTACTTC.

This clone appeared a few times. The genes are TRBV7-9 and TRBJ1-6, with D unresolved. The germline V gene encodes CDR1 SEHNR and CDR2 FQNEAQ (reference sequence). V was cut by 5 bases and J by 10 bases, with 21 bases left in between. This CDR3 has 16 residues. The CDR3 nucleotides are TGTGCCAGCAGCCCCCTTTGGGAAAGGGCGGTATCACCCCTCCACTTT. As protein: CASSPLWERAVSPLHF.

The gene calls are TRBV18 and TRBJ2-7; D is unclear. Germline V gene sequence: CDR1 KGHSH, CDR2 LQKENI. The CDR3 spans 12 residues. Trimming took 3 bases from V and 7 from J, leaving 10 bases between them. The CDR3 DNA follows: TGTGCCAGCTCACCTCTGGTGGGGGAGCAGTACTTC. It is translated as CASSPLVGEQYF.

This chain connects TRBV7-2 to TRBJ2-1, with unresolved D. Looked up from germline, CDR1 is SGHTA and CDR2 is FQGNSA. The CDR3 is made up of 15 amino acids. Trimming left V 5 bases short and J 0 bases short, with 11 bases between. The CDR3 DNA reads TGTGCCAGCAGCCCCCTGCCCAGCTCCTACAATGAGCAGTTCTTC. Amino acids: CASSPLPSSYNEQFF.

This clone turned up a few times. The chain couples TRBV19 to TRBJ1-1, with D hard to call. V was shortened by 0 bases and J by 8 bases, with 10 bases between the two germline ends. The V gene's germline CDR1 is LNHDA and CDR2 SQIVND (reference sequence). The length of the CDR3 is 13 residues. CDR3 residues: CASSIDRGGEAFF. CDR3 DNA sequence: TGTGCCAGTAGTATAGATCGGGGAGGAGAAGCTTTCTTT.

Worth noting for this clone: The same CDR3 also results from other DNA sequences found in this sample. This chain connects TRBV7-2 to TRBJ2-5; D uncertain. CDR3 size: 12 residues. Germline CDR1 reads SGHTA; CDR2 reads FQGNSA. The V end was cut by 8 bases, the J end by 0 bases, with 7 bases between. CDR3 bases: TGTGCCAGCCGTCTAGACCAAGAGACCCAGTACTTC. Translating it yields CASRLDQETQYF.

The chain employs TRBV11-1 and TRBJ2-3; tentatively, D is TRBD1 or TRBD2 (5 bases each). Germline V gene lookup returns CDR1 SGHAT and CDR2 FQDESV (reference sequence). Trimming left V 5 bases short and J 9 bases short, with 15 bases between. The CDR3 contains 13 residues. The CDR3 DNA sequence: TGTGCCAGCAGCGACGGGACGCTGAGGACGCAGTATTTT. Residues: CASSDGTLRTQYF. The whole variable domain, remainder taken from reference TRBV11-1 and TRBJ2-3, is EAEVAQSPRYKITEKSQAVAFWCDPISGHATLYWYRQILGQGPELLVQFQDESVVDDSQLPKDRFSAERLKGVDSTLKIQPAELGDSAMYLCASSDGTLRTQYFGPGTRLTVL.

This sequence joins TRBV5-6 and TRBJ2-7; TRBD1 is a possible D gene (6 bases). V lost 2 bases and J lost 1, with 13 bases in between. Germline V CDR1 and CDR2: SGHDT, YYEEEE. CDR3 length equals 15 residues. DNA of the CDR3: TGTGCCAGCAGCTTATCGCAGGGGAGATCCTACGAGCAGTACTTC. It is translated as CASSLSQGRSYEQYF.

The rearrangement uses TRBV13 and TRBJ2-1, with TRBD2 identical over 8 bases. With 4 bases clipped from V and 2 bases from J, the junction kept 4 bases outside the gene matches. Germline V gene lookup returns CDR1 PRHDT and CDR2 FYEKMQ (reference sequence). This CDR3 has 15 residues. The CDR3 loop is CASSSSGLAYNEQFF. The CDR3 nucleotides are TGTGCCAGCAGCTCTTCGGGACTAGCCTACAATGAGCAGTTCTTC. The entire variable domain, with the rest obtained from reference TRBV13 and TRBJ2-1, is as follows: AAGVIQSPRHLIKEKRETATLKCYPIPRHDTVYWYQQGPGQDPQFLISFYEKMQSDKGSIPDRFSAQQFSDYHSELNMSSLELGDSALYFCASSSSGLAYNEQFFGPGTRLTVL.

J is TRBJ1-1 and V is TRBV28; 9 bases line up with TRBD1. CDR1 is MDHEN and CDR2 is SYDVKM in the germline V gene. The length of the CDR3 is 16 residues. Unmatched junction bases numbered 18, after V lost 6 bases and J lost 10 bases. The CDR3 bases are TGTGCCAGCAGCGGTGGTAGGGACAGGGCTAGAGGGAGAGCTTTCTTT. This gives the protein CASSGGRDRARGRAFF. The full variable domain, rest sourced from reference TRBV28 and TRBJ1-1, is DVKVTQSSRYLVKRTGEKVFLECVQDMDHENMFWYRQDPGLGLRLIYFSYDVKMKEKGDIPEGYSVSREKKERFSLILESASTNQTSMYLCASSGGRDRARGRAFFGQGTRLTVV.

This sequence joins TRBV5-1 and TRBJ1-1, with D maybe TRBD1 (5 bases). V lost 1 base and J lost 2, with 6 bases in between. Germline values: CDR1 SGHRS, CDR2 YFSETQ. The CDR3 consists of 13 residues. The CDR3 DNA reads TGCGCCAGCAGCTTGCAGGGCAACACTGAAGCTTTCTTT. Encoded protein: CASSLQGNTEAFF. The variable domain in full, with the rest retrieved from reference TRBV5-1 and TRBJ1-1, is KAGVTQTPRYLIKTRGQQVTLSCSPISGHRSVSWYQQTPGQGLQFLFEYFSETQRNKGNFPGRFSGRQFSNSRSEMNVSTLELGDSALYLCASSLQGNTEAFFGQGTRLTVV.

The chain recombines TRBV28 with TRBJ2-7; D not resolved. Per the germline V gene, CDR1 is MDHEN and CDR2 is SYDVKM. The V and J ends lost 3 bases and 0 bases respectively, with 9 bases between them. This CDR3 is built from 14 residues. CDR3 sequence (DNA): TGTGCCAGCAGTTTGGAAGGGATCTCCTACGAGCAGTACTTC. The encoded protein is CASSLEGISYEQYF.